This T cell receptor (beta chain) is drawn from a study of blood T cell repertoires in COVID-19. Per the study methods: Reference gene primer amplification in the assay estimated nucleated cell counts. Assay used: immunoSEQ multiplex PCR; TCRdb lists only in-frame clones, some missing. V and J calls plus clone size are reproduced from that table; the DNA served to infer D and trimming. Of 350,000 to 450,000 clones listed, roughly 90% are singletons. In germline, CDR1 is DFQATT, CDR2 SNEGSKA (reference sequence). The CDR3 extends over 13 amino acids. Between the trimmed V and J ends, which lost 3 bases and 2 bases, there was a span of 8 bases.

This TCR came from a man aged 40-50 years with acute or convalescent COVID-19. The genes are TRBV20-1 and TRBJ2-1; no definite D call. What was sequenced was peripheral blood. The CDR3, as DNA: TGCAGTGCTAGTCTTCCTACCTACAATGAGCAGTTCTTC. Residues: CSASLPTYNEQFF.